This TCR beta chain came from a study of T cell repertoires in cytomegalovirus infection. TCRdb reprocessed the reads with MiXCR, giving one entry per CDR3 protein. Here the sample spans some 200,000 distinct CDR3 sequences, around 20% being singletons. The CDR3 sequence is 14 residues long. Trimming removed 6 bases from V and 3 bases from J; junction bases left unmatched: 7. The germline V gene has CDR1 MNHEY and CDR2 SVGEGT. This clonotype was detected only a few times. The chain has TRBV6-2 or TRBV6-3 and TRBJ1-2; 7 nucleotides match TRBD1. Sequenced material: PBMCs. The sequence derives from a human donor in good health (CMV status not recorded). Some clones in this sample may be carry-over from other donors' samples. This CDR3 reads CASRRQGRDYGYTF. For the CDR3, the DNA is TGTGCCAGCAGAAGACAGGGTCGCGACTATGGCTACACCTTC.